Following are 3 T cell receptor beta chains from one sample sequenced in a study of vaccination and CD4 T cells after COVID-19. Treatment indicated: approximately nine-day PBMC culture with coronavirus spike peptide pools or control peptides (ViraFEST assay). Cultured CD4+ T cells had their DNA profiled by the Oncomine TCR Beta short-read assay. TCRdb reanalysed the PCR reads using MiXCR and keeps one entry per CDR3 protein. The sample lists about 20,000 distinct CDR3 sequences; approximately 52% were seen once. No antigen has been identified for these receptors. Sequencing used CD4+ T cells from blood, cultured in vitro. Every receptor here comes from a human donor who had recovered from COVID-19.

J is TRBJ2-3 and V is TRBV7-2; 8 nucleotides line up with TRBD2. Germline V lookup: CDR1 SGHTA, CDR2 FQGNSA. The V segment lost 5 bases and the J segment 5 bases; nucleotides outside the gene matches: 9. This CDR3 has 15 residues. The CDR3 DNA reads TGTGCCAGCAGCATTTTAGCGGGAAGGGGAGATACGCAGTATTTT. This codes for CASSILAGRGDTQYF.

The V and J genes are TRBV7-9 and TRBJ2-1; 7 nucleotides line up with TRBD1. The germline CDR1 and CDR2 sequences are SEHNR and FQNEAQ (reference sequence). V lost 6 bases to trimming and J lost 7 bases; unmatched junction nucleotides: 3. The length of the CDR3 is 12 residues. The CDR3: CASRPGGNEQFF. The CDR3 DNA reads TGTGCCAGCAGGCCAGGGGGAAATGAGCAGTTCTTC.

This chain uses TRBV7-9 with TRBJ1-2; TRBD1 matches 8 bases. The CDR3 covers 15 residues. Germline loops: CDR1 SEHNR, CDR2 FQNEAQ (reference sequence). V dropped 1 base and J dropped 4; count of bases not matched to a gene: 5. CDR3: CASSLDRTGPYGYTF. The CDR3 nucleotides read TGTGCCAGCAGCTTAGACCGGACAGGGCCCTATGGCTACACCTTC.